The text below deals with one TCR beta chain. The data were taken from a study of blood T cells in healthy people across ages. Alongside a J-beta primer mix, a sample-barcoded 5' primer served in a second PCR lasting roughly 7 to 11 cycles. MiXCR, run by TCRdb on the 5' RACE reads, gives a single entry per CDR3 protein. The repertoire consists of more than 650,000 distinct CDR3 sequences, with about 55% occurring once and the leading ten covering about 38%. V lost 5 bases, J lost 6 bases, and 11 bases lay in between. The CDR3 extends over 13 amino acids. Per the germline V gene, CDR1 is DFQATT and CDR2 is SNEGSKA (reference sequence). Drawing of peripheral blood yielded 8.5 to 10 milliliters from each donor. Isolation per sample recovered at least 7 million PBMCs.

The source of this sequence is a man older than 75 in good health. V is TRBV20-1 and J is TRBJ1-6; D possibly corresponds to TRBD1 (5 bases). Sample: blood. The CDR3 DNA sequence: TGCAGTGCTTTGGAGGACACTAATTCACCCCTCCACTTT. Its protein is CSALEDTNSPLHF.